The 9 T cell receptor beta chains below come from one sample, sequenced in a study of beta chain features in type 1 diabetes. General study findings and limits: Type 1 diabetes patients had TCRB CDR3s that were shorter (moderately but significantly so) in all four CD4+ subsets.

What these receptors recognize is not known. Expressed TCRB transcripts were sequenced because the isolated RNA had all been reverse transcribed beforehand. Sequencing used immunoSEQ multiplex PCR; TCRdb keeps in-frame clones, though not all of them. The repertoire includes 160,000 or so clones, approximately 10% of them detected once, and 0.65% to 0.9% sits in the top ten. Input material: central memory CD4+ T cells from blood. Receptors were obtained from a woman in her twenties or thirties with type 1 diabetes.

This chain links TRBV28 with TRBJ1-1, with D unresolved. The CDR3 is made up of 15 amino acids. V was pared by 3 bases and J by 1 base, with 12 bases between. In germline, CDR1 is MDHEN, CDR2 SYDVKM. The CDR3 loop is CASSFGLAANTEAFF. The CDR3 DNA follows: TGTGCCAGCAGTTTTGGGCTGGCCGCGAACACTGAAGCTTTCTTT.

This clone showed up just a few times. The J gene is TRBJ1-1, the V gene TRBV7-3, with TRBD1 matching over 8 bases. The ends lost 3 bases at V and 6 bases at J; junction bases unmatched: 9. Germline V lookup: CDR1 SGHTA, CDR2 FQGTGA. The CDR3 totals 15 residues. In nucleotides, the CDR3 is TGTGCCAGCAGCTTTTGGGCAGGGGGCAATTCTGAAGCTTTCTTT. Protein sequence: CASSFWAGGNSEAFF.

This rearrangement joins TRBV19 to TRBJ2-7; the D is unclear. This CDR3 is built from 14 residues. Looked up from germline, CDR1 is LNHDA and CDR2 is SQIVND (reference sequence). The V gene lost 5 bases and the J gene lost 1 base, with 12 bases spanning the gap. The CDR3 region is CASSSMQASYEQYF. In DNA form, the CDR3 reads TGTGCCAGTAGTTCCATGCAGGCGTCCTACGAGCAGTACTTC.

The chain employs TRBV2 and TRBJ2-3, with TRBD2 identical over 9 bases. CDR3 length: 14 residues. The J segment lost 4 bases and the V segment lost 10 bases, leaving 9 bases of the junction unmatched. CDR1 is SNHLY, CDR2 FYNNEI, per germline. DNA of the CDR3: TGTGCCAAACGGGCTAGCGGGACCCCAGATACGCAGTATTTT. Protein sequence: CAKRASGTPDTQYF. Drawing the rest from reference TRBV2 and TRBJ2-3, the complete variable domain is EPEVTQTPSHQVTQMGQEVILRCVPISNHLYFYWYRQILGQKVEFLVSFYNNEISEKSEIFDDQFSVERPDGSNFTLKIRSTKLEDSAMYFCAKRASGTPDTQYFGPGTRLTVL.

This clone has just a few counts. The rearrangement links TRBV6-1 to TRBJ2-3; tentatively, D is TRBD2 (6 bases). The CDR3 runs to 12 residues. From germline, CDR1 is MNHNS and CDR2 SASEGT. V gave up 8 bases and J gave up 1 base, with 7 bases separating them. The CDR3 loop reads CASWEGTDTQYF. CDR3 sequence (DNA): TGTGCCAGCTGGGAGGGCACAGATACGCAGTATTTT.

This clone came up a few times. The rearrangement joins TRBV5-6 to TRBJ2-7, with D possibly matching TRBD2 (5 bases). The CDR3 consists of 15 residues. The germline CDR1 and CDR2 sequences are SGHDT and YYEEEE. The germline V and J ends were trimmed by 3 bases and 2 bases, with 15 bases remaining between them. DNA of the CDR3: TGTGCCAGCAGCTCAACAACCGGGAAGCCCTACGAGCAGTACTTC. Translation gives CASSSTTGKPYEQYF.

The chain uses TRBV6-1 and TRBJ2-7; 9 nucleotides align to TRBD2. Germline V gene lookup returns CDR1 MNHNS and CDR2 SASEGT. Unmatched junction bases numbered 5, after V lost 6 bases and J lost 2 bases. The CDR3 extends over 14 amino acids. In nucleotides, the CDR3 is TGTGCCAGCAGGCGGACTAGCGTTGCCTACGAGCAGTACTTC. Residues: CASRRTSVAYEQYF.

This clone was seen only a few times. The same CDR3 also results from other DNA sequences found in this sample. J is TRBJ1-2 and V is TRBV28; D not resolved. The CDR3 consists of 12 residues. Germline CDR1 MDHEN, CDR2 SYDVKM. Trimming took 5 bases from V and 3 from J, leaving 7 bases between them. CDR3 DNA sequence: TGTGCCAGCAGTCCAGAGGACTATGGCTACACCTTC. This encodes CASSPEDYGYTF.

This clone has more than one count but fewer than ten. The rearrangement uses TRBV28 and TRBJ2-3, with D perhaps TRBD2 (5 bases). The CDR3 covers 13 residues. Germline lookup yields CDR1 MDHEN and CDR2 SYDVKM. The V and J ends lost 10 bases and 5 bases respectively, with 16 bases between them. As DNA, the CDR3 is TGTGCCACTACTCGGCTAGCAATAGATACGCAGTATTTT. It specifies CATTRLAIDTQYF. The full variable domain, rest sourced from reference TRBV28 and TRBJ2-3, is DVKVTQSSRYLVKRTGEKVFLECVQDMDHENMFWYRQDPGLGLRLIYFSYDVKMKEKGDIPEGYSVSREKKERFSLILESASTNQTSMYLCATTRLAIDTQYFGPGTRLTVL.